This is a list of T cell receptor beta chains from one sample in a study of blood T cell repertoires in COVID-19. Repertoires were generated with immunoSEQ multiplex PCR, while TCRdb's copy carries only in-frame clones and drops some. This table has 150,000 to 200,000 clones, roughly 80% appearing once. Sequencing used peripheral blood. Receptors were obtained from a man aged 55 to 70 with acute or convalescent COVID-19. Both conserved end residues are trimmed from each CDR3.

V gene	J gene	CDR3 length	CDR3 protein
TRBV7-9	TRBJ2-1	13	ASSLLAGLHNEQF
TRBV6-5	TRBJ1-2	13	ASRVGGQLFYGYT
TRBV9	TRBJ1-1	12	ASSTSGLATEAF
TRBV5-1	TRBJ2-2	13	ASSVGQGGTGELF
TRBV5-1	TRBJ2-7	12	ASRKRDRSYEQY
TRBV12-3/TRBV12-4	TRBJ2-1	11	ASSSRDINEQF
TRBV12-3/TRBV12-4	TRBJ1-5	11	ASTRGVLQPQH
TRBV13	TRBJ2-7	12	ASSFGRELNEQY
TRBV6-5	TRBJ1-2	11	ASVARTGYGYT
TRBV27	TRBJ2-7	12	ASSFTSDNYEQY
TRBV10-3	TRBJ2-7	14	ATETGGGESSYEQY
TRBV9	TRBJ1-1	11	ASSFSGQGDAF
TRBV12-5	TRBJ2-1	13	ASGLAGPRDMEQF
TRBV24-1	TRBJ2-4	13	ATSDRNDGKNIQY
TRBV6-5	TRBJ1-3	12	ASRYTGPGNTIY
TRBV2	TRBJ2-7	13	ASSERRDRYYEQY
TRBV5-4	TRBJ1-3	12	ASSQTVSGNTIY
TRBV5-4	TRBJ2-7	14	ASSIGLAVSSYEQY
TRBV28	TRBJ2-2	12	ASTQVGGAGELF
TRBV7-6	TRBJ2-2	13	ASSLVPGNTGELF
TRBV7-3	TRBJ2-1	14	ASSLRPGGTYNEQF
TRBV15	TRBJ2-7	12	ATSRARGGDEQY
TRBV11-2	TRBJ2-5	15	ASSLGRTSGGKETQY
TRBV4-3	TRBJ1-2	14	ASSQGLNTGGRGYT
TRBV6-5	TRBJ1-1	11	ASIKTPNTEAF
TRBV5-1	TRBJ1-1	13	ASSLESAGYTEAF
TRBV13	TRBJ2-3	12	ASSFSTTGDAMY
TRBV4-1	TRBJ2-1	14	ASSLTGTSAHNEQF
TRBV13	TRBJ2-7	12	ASSGQGFSYEQY
TRBV6-1	TRBJ1-4	13	ASSDGQLENEKLF
TRBV11-2	TRBJ2-5	13	ASSDRTSGVETQY
TRBV6-5	TRBJ1-5	12	ASNAGGSNQPQH
TRBV6-6	TRBJ2-7	13	ASSYAATGANEQY
TRBV7-2	TRBJ1-2	14	ASSLETYSPNYGYT
TRBV6-6	TRBJ1-5	12	ASSSGQGGQPQH
TRBV12-5	TRBJ2-7	13	ASGSSTSPLYEQY
TRBV2	TRBJ1-2	11	ASSVTENYGYT
TRBV10-3	TRBJ2-1	13	AISESSSGRNEQF
TRBV2	TRBJ1-5	14	ASSEEQGARNQPQH
TRBV5-4	TRBJ2-7	12	ASSPGGSSYEQY
TRBV9	TRBJ2-3	13	ASSVWRGGADTQY
TRBV4-3	TRBJ1-1	11	ASSQDRNTEAF
TRBV3-1/TRBV3-2	TRBJ2-2	11	ASSPLSAGELF
TRBV7-3	TRBJ2-1	13	ASSLQGSSYNEQF
TRBV24-1	TRBJ2-1	14	ATSDSGTSGINEQF